Reported below is one TCR beta chain. This sample is drawn from a study of cytomegalovirus exposure and HLA in healthy donors. The PCR had 60 Vbeta and 13 Jbeta primers. The method was immunoSEQ multiplex PCR; TCRdb's version includes in-frame clones alone and lacks a portion of them. The sample has approximately 190,000 clones. The CDR3 runs to 15 residues. The V and J ends lost 3 bases and 5 bases, in that order; junction bases with no gene match: 3. Germline V gene data show CDR1 as SGDLS and CDR2 as YYNGEE. The chain links TRBV9 to TRBJ2-1; 12 bases fit TRBD1. The receptor comes from a boy aged 5 to 17 in good health and CMV-seronegative. Material for sequencing was PBMCs. In nucleotides, the CDR3 is TGTGCCAGCAGCGGCCGGGACAGGGGGCACAATGAGCAGTTCTTC. Amino acid sequence: CASSGRDRGHNEQFF.